This TCR beta chain was identified in a study of cytomegalovirus exposure and HLA in healthy donors. 60 Vbeta and 13 Jbeta primers were used in PCR. Profiling relied on immunoSEQ multiplex PCR, and the TCRdb table lists in-frame clones only, not all of them. In the table there are 100,000 to 150,000 clones, 65% to 80% of which are singletons. Germline V CDR1 and CDR2: MNHNS, SASEGT. V was clipped by 4 bases and J by 4 bases; unmatched bases: 12. This CDR3 has 18 amino acids. In its sample, this clone was seen once. What it recognizes is unknown. Study results and limitations: TRBV6-2, TRBV6-3 and some other V segments were excluded as indistinguishable. Most likely, a cluster of highly shared sequence variants arose as a sequencing artifact. Researchers reportedly found TCR beta sequences accurately predicted most subjects' HLA-A and HLA-B alleles.

Healthy donors of bone marrow made up the group. The clonotype was recovered from a man under 40 in good health and CMV-seronegative. Sequenced sample: PBMCs. The gene calls are TRBV6-1 and TRBJ2-3; 12 bases line up with TRBD2. As DNA, the CDR3 is TGTGCCAGCAGTGGGCTACCCCGGACTAGCGGGATTGCAGATACGCAGTATTTT. Its protein is CASSGLPRTSGIADTQYF.